The clone carrying this T cell receptor (beta chain) was seen only a few times. Its matching antigen is unknown. The CDR3 spans 17 residues. V gave up 4 bases and J gave up 1 base, with 18 bases separating them. CDR1 is MNHEY and CDR2 is SVGAGI in the germline V gene. Preparing the TCRbeta library involved the use of unique molecular identifiers. One entry per CDR3 protein, called by TCRdb with MiXCR from the PCR reads. Of approximately 89,000 distinct CDR3 sequences in the sample, around 15% were seen once. The record originates from a study of T-cell reconstitution after alpha-beta-depleted transplantation in children. Study-wide findings and caveats: The origin of high day-60 TCRbeta diversity in some patients lay in surviving recipient T cells and thymic progenitors. T cells produced anew were the main source of T-cell counts and diversity one year after transplant. Where alpha-beta T cells came from about two months after transplant was reportedly several hundred expanded graft clones.

This receptor was identified in a male patient between 2 and 15 years old who had a stem cell transplant for acute lymphoblastic leukemia, so the T cells may come from the graft donor. V gene TRBV6-5 combines with J gene TRBJ2-3; D is perhaps TRBD1 or TRBD2 (5 bases each). Sequences were derived from PBMCs, mostly from graft donor cells, sampled 180 days after TCRalphabeta/CD19-depleted stem cell transplant. CDR3 residues: CASSSLEGGARTDTQYF. CDR3 DNA sequence: TGTGCCAGCAGTTCCCTCGAGGGTGGGGCTCGCACAGATACGCAGTATTTT.